The rows below give T cell receptor beta chains drawn from one sample of a study of shared clonotypes between healthy human individuals. Profiled with immunoSEQ multiplex PCR; TCRdb holds only in-frame clones, not every one. This sample carries fewer than 500,000 clones, over 60% of them seen once, and the ten largest clones take 12%. The specimen sequenced was PBMCs. These receptors all come from a woman in her thirties or forties in good health. Some clones in this sample may be carry-over from other donors' samples. Both conserved end residues are part of each CDR3. A D gene is named only where the DNA matches it firmly. Clone size appears in some rows only: once, few, many, or a class for an expanded clone.

D gene: NA
J gene: TRBJ2-7
clone size: NA
V gene: TRBV2
CDR3 protein: CVSRSGIPYEQYF
CDR3 DNA: TGTGTCAGCCGTAGCGGCATTCCCTACGAGCAGTACTTC

D gene: NA
J gene: TRBJ2-2
clone size: many
V gene: TRBV7-7
CDR3 protein: CASSLVPVSGGSGTGELFF
CDR3 DNA: TGTGCTAGCAGCTTAGTTCCGGTTAGCGGCGGATCGGGCACCGGGGAGCTGTTTTTT

D gene: NA
J gene: TRBJ1-1
clone size: NA
V gene: TRBV6-5
CDR3 protein: CASRQGGTEAFF
CDR3 DNA: TGTGCCAGCAGACAGGGTGGGACTGAAGCTTTCTTT

D gene: TRBD1
J gene: TRBJ1-1
clone size: NA
V gene: TRBV29-1
CDR3 protein: CSVDPGTGPLNTEAFF
CDR3 DNA: TGCAGCGTTGATCCCGGGACAGGGCCCCTGAACACTGAAGCTTTCTTT

D gene: NA
J gene: TRBJ2-3
clone size: NA
V gene: TRBV18
CDR3 protein: CASSPPGPDTQYF
CDR3 DNA: TGTGCCAGCTCACCACCCGGGCCAGATACGCAGTATTTT

D gene: NA
J gene: TRBJ1-2
clone size: NA
V gene: TRBV15
CDR3 protein: CATSRGEAYGYTF
CDR3 DNA: TGTGCCACCAGCAGGGGGGAGGCCTATGGCTACACCTTC

D gene: NA
J gene: TRBJ1-1
clone size: NA
V gene: TRBV5-4
CDR3 protein: CASTRSTAIMNTEAFF
CDR3 DNA: TGTGCCAGCACCCGATCGACAGCTATCATGAACACTGAAGCTTTCTTT

D gene: TRBD2
J gene: TRBJ2-1
clone size: NA
V gene: TRBV5-5
CDR3 protein: CASSLQGLAGTNEQFF
CDR3 DNA: TGTGCCAGCAGCCTGCAGGGACTAGCGGGAACAAATGAGCAGTTCTTC

D gene: TRBD2
J gene: TRBJ2-3
clone size: NA
V gene: TRBV11-2
CDR3 protein: CASSLGLASTDTQYF
CDR3 DNA: TGTGCCAGCAGCTTAGGACTAGCTAGCACAGATACGCAGTATTTT

D gene: NA
J gene: TRBJ1-1
clone size: NA
V gene: TRBV21-1
CDR3 protein: CASPPDVTENTEAFF
CDR3 DNA: TGTGCCAGCCCTCCGGATGTCACAGAGAACACTGAAGCTTTCTTT

D gene: TRBD2
J gene: TRBJ2-1
clone size: NA
V gene: TRBV6-4
CDR3 protein: CASNTKKTSAPPKGQFF
CDR3 DNA: TGTGCCAGCAACACAAAAAAAACTAGCGCCCCCCCCAAGGGGCAGTTCTTC

D gene: TRBD2
J gene: TRBJ2-5
clone size: NA
V gene: TRBV9
CDR3 protein: CASSVGGTGGSVETQYF
CDR3 DNA: TGTGCCAGCAGCGTAGGCGGGACGGGAGGTTCGGTCGAGACCCAGTACTTC

D gene: TRBD1
J gene: TRBJ2-7
clone size: once
V gene: TRBV29-1
CDR3 protein: CSVAPSGQGYEQYF
CDR3 DNA: TGCAGCGTTGCCCCTTCGGGACAGGGCTACGAGCAGTACTTC

D gene: TRBD1
J gene: TRBJ1-5
clone size: NA
V gene: TRBV28
CDR3 protein: CASSFKLTGGYNQPQHF
CDR3 DNA: TGTGCCAGCAGTTTCAAACTAACAGGGGGCTACAATCAGCCCCAGCATTTT

D gene: NA
J gene: TRBJ1-2
clone size: NA
V gene: TRBV4-2
CDR3 protein: CASSSARVRGYTF
CDR3 DNA: TGTGCCAGCAGCTCCGCCAGGGTTCGTGGCTACACCTTC

D gene: NA
J gene: TRBJ1-1
clone size: many
V gene: TRBV6-5
CDR3 protein: CASSEVTGVAEAFF
CDR3 DNA: TGTGCCAGCAGTGAAGTGACGGGGGTAGCTGAAGCTTTCTTT

D gene: NA
J gene: TRBJ2-2
clone size: many
V gene: TRBV4-3
CDR3 protein: CASSQGWLGNTGELFF
CDR3 DNA: TGCGCCAGCAGCCAAGGGTGGTTAGGAAACACCGGGGAGCTGTTTTTT

D gene: TRBD1
J gene: TRBJ2-5
clone size: NA
V gene: TRBV4-1
CDR3 protein: CASSTDRGGAETQYF
CDR3 DNA: TGCGCCAGCAGCACTGATAGAGGGGGCGCAGAGACCCAGTACTTC

D gene: TRBD1
J gene: TRBJ2-7
clone size: NA
V gene: TRBV7-9
CDR3 protein: CASSPGTGEIYEQYF
CDR3 DNA: TGTGCCAGCAGCCCAGGGACAGGGGAGATCTACGAGCAGTACTTC

D gene: NA
J gene: TRBJ2-3
clone size: few
V gene: TRBV19
CDR3 protein: CASSIGESADTQYF
CDR3 DNA: TGTGCCAGTAGTATAGGGGAGTCAGCAGATACGCAGTATTTT

D gene: NA
J gene: TRBJ2-1
clone size: NA
V gene: TRBV5-4
CDR3 protein: CASSLWDVDEQFF
CDR3 DNA: TGTGCCAGCAGCTTGTGGGATGTCGATGAGCAGTTCTTC

D gene: NA
J gene: TRBJ2-3
clone size: NA
V gene: TRBV10-3
CDR3 protein: CAISEGRSTDTQYF
CDR3 DNA: TGTGCCATCAGTGAAGGTCGGAGCACAGATACGCAGTATTTT

D gene: TRBD1
J gene: TRBJ1-3
clone size: once
V gene: TRBV7-2
CDR3 protein: CASSTDRVSGNTIYF
CDR3 DNA: TGTGCCAGCAGCACGGACAGGGTGTCTGGAAACACCATATATTTT

D gene: NA
J gene: TRBJ2-6
clone size: NA
V gene: TRBV2
CDR3 protein: CAGRGAVGANVLTF
CDR3 DNA: TGTGCCGGCCGTGGGGCGGTCGGGGCCAACGTCCTGACTTTC

D gene: NA
J gene: TRBJ1-2
clone size: NA
V gene: TRBV5-8
CDR3 protein: CASSWGTFGYTF
CDR3 DNA: TGTGCCAGCAGCTGGGGGACTTTCGGCTACACCTTC

D gene: NA
J gene: TRBJ2-1
clone size: NA
V gene: TRBV7-8
CDR3 protein: CASSRRGEQFF
CDR3 DNA: TGTGCCAGCAGCCGACGCGGTGAGCAGTTCTTC

D gene: NA
J gene: TRBJ2-1
clone size: NA
V gene: TRBV19
CDR3 protein: CASQWGPGVNEQFF
CDR3 DNA: TGTGCCAGTCAGTGGGGGCCAGGCGTTAATGAGCAGTTCTTC

D gene: NA
J gene: TRBJ1-1
clone size: NA
V gene: TRBV7-9
CDR3 protein: CASSPPPWDTDPLSTEAFF
CDR3 DNA: TGTGCCAGCAGCCCACCCCCCTGGGACACCGACCCTCTGAGCACTGAAGCTTTCTTT

D gene: NA
J gene: TRBJ2-7
clone size: NA
V gene: TRBV28
CDR3 protein: CASSPRQFESYEQYF
CDR3 DNA: TGTGCCAGCAGTCCCCGACAGTTCGAATCCTACGAGCAGTACTTC

D gene: NA
J gene: TRBJ1-2
clone size: many
V gene: TRBV7-9
CDR3 protein: CASSLAVANYGYTF
CDR3 DNA: TGTGCCAGCAGCTTAGCCGTGGCTAACTATGGCTACACCTTC